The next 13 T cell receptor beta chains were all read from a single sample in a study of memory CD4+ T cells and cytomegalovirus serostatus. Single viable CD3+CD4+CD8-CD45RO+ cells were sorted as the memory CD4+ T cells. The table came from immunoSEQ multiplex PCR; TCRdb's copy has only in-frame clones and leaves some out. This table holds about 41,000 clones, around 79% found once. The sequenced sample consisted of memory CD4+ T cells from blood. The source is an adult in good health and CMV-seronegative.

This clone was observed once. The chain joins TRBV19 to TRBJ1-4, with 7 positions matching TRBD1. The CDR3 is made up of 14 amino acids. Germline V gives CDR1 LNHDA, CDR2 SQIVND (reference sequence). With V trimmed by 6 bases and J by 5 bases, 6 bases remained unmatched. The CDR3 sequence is CASSPGQPNEKLFF. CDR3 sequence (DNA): TGTGCCAGTAGCCCGGGACAGCCAAATGAAAAACTGTTTTTT.

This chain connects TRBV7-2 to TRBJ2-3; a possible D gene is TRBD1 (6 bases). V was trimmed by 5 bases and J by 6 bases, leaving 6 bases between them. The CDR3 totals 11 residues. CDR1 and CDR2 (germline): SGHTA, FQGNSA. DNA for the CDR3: TGTGCCAGCAGCCAGGGGGATACGCAGTATTTT. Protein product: CASSQGDTQYF.

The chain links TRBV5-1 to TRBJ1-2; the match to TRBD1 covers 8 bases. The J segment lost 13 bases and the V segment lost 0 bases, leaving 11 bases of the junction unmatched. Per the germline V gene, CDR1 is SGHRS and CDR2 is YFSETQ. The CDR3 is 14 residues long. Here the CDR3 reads CASSLAKDRAAVTF. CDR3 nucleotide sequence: TGCGCCAGCAGCTTGGCCAAGGACAGGGCGGCAGTCACCTTC.

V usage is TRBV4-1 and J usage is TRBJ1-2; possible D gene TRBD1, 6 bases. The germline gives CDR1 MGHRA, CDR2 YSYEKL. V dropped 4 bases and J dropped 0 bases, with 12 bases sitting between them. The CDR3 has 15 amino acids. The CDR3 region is CASSRYRDTNYGYTF. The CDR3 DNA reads TGCGCCAGCAGCCGATACAGGGATACTAACTATGGCTACACCTTC.

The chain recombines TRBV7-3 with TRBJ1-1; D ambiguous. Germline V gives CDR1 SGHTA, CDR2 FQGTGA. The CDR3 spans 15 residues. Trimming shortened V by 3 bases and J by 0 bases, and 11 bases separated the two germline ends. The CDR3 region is CASSLTNRLNTEAFF. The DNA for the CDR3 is TGTGCCAGCAGCTTGACAAACCGCTTGAACACTGAAGCTTTCTTT.

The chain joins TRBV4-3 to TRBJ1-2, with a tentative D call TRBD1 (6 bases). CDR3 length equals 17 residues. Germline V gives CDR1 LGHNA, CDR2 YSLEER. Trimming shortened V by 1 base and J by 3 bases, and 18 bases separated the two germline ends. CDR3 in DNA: TGCGCCAGCAGCCAAGTCCTGAACAGGGTACGGGACTATGGCTACACCTTC. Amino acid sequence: CASSQVLNRVRDYGYTF.

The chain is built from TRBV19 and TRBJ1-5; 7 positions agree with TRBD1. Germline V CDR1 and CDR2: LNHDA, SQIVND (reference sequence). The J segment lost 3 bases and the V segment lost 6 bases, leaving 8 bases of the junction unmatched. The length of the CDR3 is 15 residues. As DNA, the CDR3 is TGTGCCAGTAGCGCTATAGGGACAGTCAATCAGCCCCAGCATTTT. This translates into CASSAIGTVNQPQHF. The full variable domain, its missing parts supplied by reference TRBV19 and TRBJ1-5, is DGGITQSPKYLFRKEGQNVTLSCEQNLNHDAMYWYRQDPGQGLRLIYYSQIVNDFQKGDIAEGYSVSREKKESFPLTVTSAQKNPTAFYLCASSAIGTVNQPQHFGDGTRLSIL.

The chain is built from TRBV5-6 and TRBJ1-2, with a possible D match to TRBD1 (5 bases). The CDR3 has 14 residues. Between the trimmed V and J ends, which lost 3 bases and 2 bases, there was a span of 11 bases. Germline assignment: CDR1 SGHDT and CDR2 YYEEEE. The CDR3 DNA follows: TGTGCCAGCAGCTCCCCCCGGGGGAACTATGGCTACACCTTC. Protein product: CASSSPRGNYGYTF.

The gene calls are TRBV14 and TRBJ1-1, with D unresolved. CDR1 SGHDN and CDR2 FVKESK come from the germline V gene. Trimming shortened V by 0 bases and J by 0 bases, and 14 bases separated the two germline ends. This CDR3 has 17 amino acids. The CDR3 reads CASSQESLLFMNTEAFF. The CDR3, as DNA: TGTGCCAGCAGCCAAGAAAGCCTCCTCTTCATGAACACTGAAGCTTTCTTT.

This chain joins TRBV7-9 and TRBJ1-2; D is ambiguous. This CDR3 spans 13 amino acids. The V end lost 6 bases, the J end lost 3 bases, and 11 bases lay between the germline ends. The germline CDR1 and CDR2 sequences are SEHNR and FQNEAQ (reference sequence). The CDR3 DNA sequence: TGTGCCAGCAGTTTACCGAGGGACTATGGCTACACCTTC. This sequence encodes CASSLPRDYGYTF. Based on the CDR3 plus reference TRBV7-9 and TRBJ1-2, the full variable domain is DTGVSQNPRHKITKRGQNVTFRCDPISEHNRLYWYRQTLGQGPEFLTYFQNEAQLEKSRLLSDRFSAERPKGSFSTLEIQRTEQGDSAMYLCASSLPRDYGYTFGSGTRLTVV.

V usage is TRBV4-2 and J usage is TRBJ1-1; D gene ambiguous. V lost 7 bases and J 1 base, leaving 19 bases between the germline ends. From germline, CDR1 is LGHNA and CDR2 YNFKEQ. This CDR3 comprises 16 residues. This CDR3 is CASIPTAPTANTEAFF. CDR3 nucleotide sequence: TGTGCCAGCATCCCAACAGCCCCCACAGCGAACACTGAAGCTTTCTTT.

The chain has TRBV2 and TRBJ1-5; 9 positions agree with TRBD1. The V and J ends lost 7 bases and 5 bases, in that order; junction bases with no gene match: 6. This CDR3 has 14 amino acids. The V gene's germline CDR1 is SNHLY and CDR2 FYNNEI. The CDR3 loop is CASTGQGRDQPQHF. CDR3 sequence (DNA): TGTGCCAGCACGGGACAGGGAAGGGATCAGCCCCAGCATTTT.

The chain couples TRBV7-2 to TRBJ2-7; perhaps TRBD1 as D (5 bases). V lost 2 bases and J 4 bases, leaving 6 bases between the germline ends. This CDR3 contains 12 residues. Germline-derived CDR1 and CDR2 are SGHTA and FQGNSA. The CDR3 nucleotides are TGTGCCAGCAGCTTATCAGGGTACGAGCAGTACTTC. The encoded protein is CASSLSGYEQYF.